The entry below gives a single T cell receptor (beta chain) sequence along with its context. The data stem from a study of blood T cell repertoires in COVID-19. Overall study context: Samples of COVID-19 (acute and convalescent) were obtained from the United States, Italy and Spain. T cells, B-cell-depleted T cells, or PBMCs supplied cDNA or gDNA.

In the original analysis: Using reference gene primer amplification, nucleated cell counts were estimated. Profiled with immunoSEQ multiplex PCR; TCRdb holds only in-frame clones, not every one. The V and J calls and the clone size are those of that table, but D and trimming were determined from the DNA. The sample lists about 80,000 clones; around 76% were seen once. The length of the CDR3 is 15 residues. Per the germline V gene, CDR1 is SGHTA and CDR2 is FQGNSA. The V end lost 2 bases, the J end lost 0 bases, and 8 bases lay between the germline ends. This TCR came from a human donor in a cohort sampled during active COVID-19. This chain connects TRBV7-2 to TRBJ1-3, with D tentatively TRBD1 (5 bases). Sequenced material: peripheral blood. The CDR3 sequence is CASSLLGDSGNTIYF. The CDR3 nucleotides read TGTGCCAGCAGCTTACTAGGGGACTCTGGAAACACCATATATTTT.